This T cell receptor beta chain was captured by sequencing in a study of follicular helper T cells after annual influenza vaccination. Across the study: Sampling occurred days 0, 7 and 28 after each influenza vaccination. Study-wide points: Yearly vaccinations repeatedly recalled conserved clonotypes in ICOS+CD38+ cTfh.

The protocol was immunoSEQ multiplex PCR, while the TCRdb copy is restricted to in-frame clones and leaves out a portion. This sample has some 3,000 clones, with approximately 79% found just once. Time point meaning: 2014-2015 season, 7 days after vaccination. This clone was seen a few times. Its antigen remains unidentified. After removal of 7 bases from V and 2 bases from J, the junction contained 8 bases not matched to a gene. This CDR3 has 15 residues. Looked up from germline, CDR1 is LNHDA and CDR2 is SQIVND (reference sequence). The chain recombines TRBV19 with TRBJ2-3; 8 bases are a match to TRBD2. This clonotype was obtained from an adult who received the influenza vaccine. The sequenced sample was CXCR5+ CD38- circulating T follicular helper cells from blood, obtained 7 days after influenza vaccination. Subset: circulating Tfh, non-naive CD4+CXCR5+PD-1+ (ICOS+CD38+ or ICOS-CD38-). The DNA of the CDR3 is TGTGCCAGTACCATGGGGCGGGGGGCCACAGATACGCAGTATTTT. Translated, it gives CASTMGRGATDTQYF.